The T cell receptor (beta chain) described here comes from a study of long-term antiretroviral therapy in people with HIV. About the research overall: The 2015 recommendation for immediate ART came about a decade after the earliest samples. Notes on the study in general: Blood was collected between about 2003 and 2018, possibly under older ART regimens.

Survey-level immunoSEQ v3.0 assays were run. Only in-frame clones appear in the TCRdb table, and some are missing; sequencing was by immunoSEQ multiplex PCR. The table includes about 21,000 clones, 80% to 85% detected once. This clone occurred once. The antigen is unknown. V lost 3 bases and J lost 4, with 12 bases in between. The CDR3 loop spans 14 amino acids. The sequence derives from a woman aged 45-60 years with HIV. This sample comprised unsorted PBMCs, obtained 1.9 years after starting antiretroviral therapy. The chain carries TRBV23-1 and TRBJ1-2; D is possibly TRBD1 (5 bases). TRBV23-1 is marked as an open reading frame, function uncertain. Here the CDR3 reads CASSHRPGTYGYTF. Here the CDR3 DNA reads TGCGCCAGCAGTCACCGACCAGGGACCTATGGCTACACCTTC.